These 3 T cell receptor beta chains share one sample of origin, sequenced in a study of T cell changes during pregnancy in multiple sclerosis. Produced via immunoSEQ multiplex PCR; TCRdb's table is partial and in-frame only. This repertoire shows 50,000 or so clones, about 90% found once; its top ten account for about 0.6%. The starting material was CD4+ T cells from peripheral blood mononuclear cells, obtained after pregnancy. Source of these receptors: a female donor with multiple sclerosis, enrolled in a pregnancy study.

The chain has TRBV2 and TRBJ1-5; no firm D call. Trimming pared 6 bases from V and 0 bases from J, leaving 12 bases between. Germline CDR1 is SNHLY and CDR2 is FYNNEI. The CDR3 is 15 residues long. This CDR3 reads CASSADSYSNQPQHF. For the CDR3, the DNA is TGTGCCAGCAGCGCAGACTCCTATAGCAATCAGCCCCAGCATTTT. The variable domain in full, with the rest retrieved from reference TRBV2 and TRBJ1-5, is EPEVTQTPSHQVTQMGQEVILRCVPISNHLYFYWYRQILGQKVEFLVSFYNNEISEKSEIFDDQFSVERPDGSNFTLKIRSTKLEDSAMYFCASSADSYSNQPQHFGDGTRLSIL.

This chain joins TRBV7-3 and TRBJ2-6, with TRBD1 matching 11 bases. The germline V gene encodes CDR1 SGHTA and CDR2 FQGTGA. This CDR3 has 18 amino acids. Trimming removed 5 bases from V and 0 bases from J; junction bases left unmatched: 6. The CDR3 region is CASSARGQGGSGANVLTF. The CDR3 nucleotides read TGTGCCAGCAGCGCCCGGGGACAGGGGGGCTCTGGGGCCAACGTCCTGACTTTC.

The V call is TRBV11-2, the J call TRBJ2-7, with a tentative D call TRBD2 (6 bases). The germline CDR1 and CDR2 sequences are SGHAT and FQNNGV. The CDR3 length is 13 residues. V was trimmed by 5 bases and J by 3 bases, leaving 11 bases between them. The CDR3 reads CASSHGGFYEQYF. CDR3 DNA sequence: TGTGCCAGCAGCCATGGGGGGTTCTACGAGCAGTACTTC.